A single sample is the source of the 10 T cell receptor beta chains below, sequenced in a study of human T cells and chemical hapten exposure. Each CDR3 protein gets one entry after TCRdb re-called the RACE reads with MiXCR. This table holds under 50,000 distinct CDR3 sequences, 3.5% to 4% found once. The time point denotes: healthy volunteer bleed at 6 weeks. Researchers extracted total RNA from unfractionated whole blood. Sequencing was carried out using whole blood. These receptors were obtained from a human donor in good health. Some clones in this sample may be carry-over from other donors' samples.

This clonotype was observed many times. V is TRBV28 and J is TRBJ2-7, with D maybe TRBD2 (6 bases). With 7 bases removed from V and 2 bases from J, the gap between germline ends came to 15 bases. CDR1 is MDHEN and CDR2 is SYDVKM in the germline V gene. There are 14 residues in the CDR3. The CDR3 loop is CASNFGLATYEQYF. CDR3 nucleotides: TGTGCCAGCAATTTCGGGCTAGCGACCTACGAGCAGTACTTC.

The rearrangement joins TRBV6-4 to TRBJ2-6, with a weak D call TRBD2 (6 bases). This CDR3 region has 16 residues. Per the germline V gene, CDR1 is MRHNA and CDR2 is SNTAGT. V dropped 0 bases and J dropped 0 bases, with 6 bases sitting between them. DNA for the CDR3: TGTGCCAGCAGTGACTCGGGGGGCTCTGGGGCCAACGTCCTGACTTTC. Translated: CASSDSGGSGANVLTF.

There are many counts of this clonotype. The J gene is TRBJ2-5, the V gene TRBV5-1; D call uncertain. The CDR3 length is 12 residues. Between the trimmed V and J ends, which lost 0 bases and 4 bases, there was a span of 4 bases. Germline-derived CDR1 and CDR2 are SGHRS and YFSETQ. The CDR3 protein is CASSLEAETQYF. The CDR3 nucleotides are TGCGCCAGCAGCTTGGAGGCAGAGACCCAGTACTTC.

This clonotype has a count of ten or more. The genes are TRBV7-8 and TRBJ2-7; 7 positions match TRBD2. This CDR3 has 14 amino acids. The V and J ends lost 4 bases and 3 bases, in that order; junction bases with no gene match: 6. CDR1 and CDR2 (germline): SGHVS, FQNEAQ. CDR3 in DNA: TGTGCCAGCAGCTCAAGCGGGATCAGCTACGAGCAGTACTTC. Protein: CASSSSGISYEQYF. The variable domain in full, with the rest retrieved from reference TRBV7-8 and TRBJ2-7, is GAGVSQSPRYKVAKRGQDVALRCDPISGHVSLFWYQQALGQGPEFLTYFQNEAQLDKSGLPSDRFFAERPEGSVSTLKIQRTQQEDSAVYLCASSSSGISYEQYFGPGTRLTVT.

This clonotype was observed many times. CDR3 sequence reads: CASSGQSSNQPQHF. The CDR3 DNA is TGTGCCAGCAGCGGACAGTCAAGCAATCAGCCCCAGCATTTT. V is TRBV3-1 and J is TRBJ1-5; possibly TRBD1 for D (6 bases). The CDR3 covers 14 residues. The ends were cut back, 5 bases at V and 1 base at J, with 9 bases in the middle. Germline CDR1 and CDR2: LGHDT and YNNKEL (reference sequence).

This clonotype was seen a few times. The CDR3 DNA reads as TGTGCCAGCAGCTTCGTGACCGCTGAAGCTTTCTTT. Translating gives CASSFVTAEAFF. The chain couples TRBV5-5 to TRBJ1-1; D call uncertain. This CDR3 has 12 amino acids. The ends were cut back, 2 bases at V and 6 bases at J, with 8 bases in the middle. Germline V gene lookup returns CDR1 SGHKS and CDR2 YYEKEE (reference sequence).

The sample holds a few counts of this clonotype. J is TRBJ2-7 and V is TRBV28; 8 bases line up with TRBD2. V trimming: 5 bases; J trimming: 5 bases; junction bases outside the gene matches: 14. CDR1 MDHEN and CDR2 SYDVKM come from the germline V gene. The CDR3 runs 16 residues. The CDR3 sequence is CASSPHLGSGSHEQYF. The CDR3 DNA reads as TGTGCCAGCAGTCCCCACCTCGGCAGCGGGAGCCACGAGCAGTACTTC.

This clonotype was seen at least ten times. The chain employs TRBV6-6 and TRBJ1-5, with D perhaps TRBD1 (6 bases). This CDR3 has 19 residues. Germline V gene lookup returns CDR1 MNHNY and CDR2 SVGAGI (reference sequence). V was shortened by 5 bases and J by 0 bases, with 23 bases between the two germline ends. CDR3 protein: CASSEPWPRTDSSNQPQHF. Here the CDR3 DNA reads TGTGCCAGCAGTGAACCGTGGCCTAGGACAGATTCTAGCAATCAGCCCCAGCATTTT.

This clonotype was seen at least ten times. The chain uses TRBV27 and TRBJ2-7; TRBD2 is a possible D gene (6 bases). V dropped 10 bases and J dropped 9 bases, with 25 bases sitting between them. The CDR3 runs to 14 residues. CDR1 is MNHEY and CDR2 is SMNVEV in the germline V gene (reference sequence). The CDR3 DNA follows: TGTGCCACTCGGCGTCAGTTGTACGAGGAGGGGCAGTACTTC. Its protein is CATRRQLYEEGQYF.

This clonotype showed up many times. V gene TRBV7-6 combines with J gene TRBJ1-4; D is possibly TRBD1 (6 bases). The V gene lost 7 bases and the J gene lost 5 bases, with 14 bases spanning the gap. CDR3 length: 14 residues. Per germline, CDR1 SGHVS and CDR2 FNYEAQ. CDR3 nucleotides: TGTGCCAGCAAGGACAGTCGATTCAATGAAAAACTGTTTTTT. Translating it yields CASKDSRFNEKLFF.